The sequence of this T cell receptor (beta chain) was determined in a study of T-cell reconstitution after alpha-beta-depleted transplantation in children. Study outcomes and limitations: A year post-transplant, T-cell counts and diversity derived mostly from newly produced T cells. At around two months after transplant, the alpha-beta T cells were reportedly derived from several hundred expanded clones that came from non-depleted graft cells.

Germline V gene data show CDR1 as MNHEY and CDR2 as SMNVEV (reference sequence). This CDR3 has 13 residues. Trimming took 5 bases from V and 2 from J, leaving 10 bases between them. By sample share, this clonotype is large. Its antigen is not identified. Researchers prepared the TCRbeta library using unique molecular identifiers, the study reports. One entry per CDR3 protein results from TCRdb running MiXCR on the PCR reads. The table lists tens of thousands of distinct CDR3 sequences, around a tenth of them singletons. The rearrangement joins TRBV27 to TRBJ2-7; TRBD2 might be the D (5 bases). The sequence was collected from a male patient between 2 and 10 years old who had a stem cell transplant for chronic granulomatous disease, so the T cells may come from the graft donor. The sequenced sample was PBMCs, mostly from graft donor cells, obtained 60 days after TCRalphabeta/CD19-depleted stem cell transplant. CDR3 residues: CASSSGATYEQYF. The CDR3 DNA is TGTGCCAGCAGTAGCGGAGCCACCTACGAGCAGTACTTC.